This T cell receptor (beta chain) came from a study of blood T cells in healthy people across ages. PBMCs were isolated at a quantity of at least 6 million per sample. This clonotype was seen only once. The antigen remains unidentified. The ends lost 3 bases at V and 6 bases at J; junction bases unmatched: 6. This CDR3 is built from 14 residues. Germline CDR1 is SGDLS and CDR2 is YYNGEE. General observations from the study: Unknown donor CMV status possibly confounded expanded clonotype changes.

It was with a sample-barcoded 5' primer and a J-beta primer mix that a second PCR of roughly 7 to 12 cycles was run. TCRdb reanalysed the 5' RACE reads using MiXCR and keeps one entry per CDR3 protein. The data contain some 1,500,000 distinct CDR3 sequences, approximately 42% of them singletons. This TCR was sampled from a woman under 30 in good health. This chain connects TRBV9 to TRBJ1-1; 9 bases are shared with TRBD1. The sequencing sample was made of blood. The chain's CDR3 is CASSDPGQGPEAFF. The CDR3 nucleotides are TGTGCCAGCAGCGATCCGGGACAGGGTCCTGAAGCTTTCTTT.